The entry below describes one T cell receptor (beta chain). The data originate from a study of T cells in Graves' hyperthyroidism and ophthalmopathy. CDR1 and CDR2 from the germline V gene are SGHRS and YFSETQ. The ends lost 2 bases at V and 2 bases at J; junction bases unmatched: 4. CDR3 size: 16 residues. RNA transcripts provided the source from which TCR beta CDR3 regions were amplified. First-round RT-PCR targeting the TCR CDR3 was performed with the HTBI primer set. TCRdb used MiXCR to reprocess the multiplex PCR reads, holding one entry per CDR3 protein. Of roughly 660,000 distinct CDR3 sequences in the sample, approximately 15% were seen once.

The sample consisted of blood. The chain couples TRBV5-1 to TRBJ2-1; 10 nucleotides match TRBD1. The clonotype originates from a man aged 50 to 59 with Graves' hyperthyroidism. DNA for the CDR3: TGCGCCAGCAGCTTTGTGACAGGGGGCCCCTACAATGAGCAGTTCTTC. Amino acids: CASSFVTGGPYNEQFF.